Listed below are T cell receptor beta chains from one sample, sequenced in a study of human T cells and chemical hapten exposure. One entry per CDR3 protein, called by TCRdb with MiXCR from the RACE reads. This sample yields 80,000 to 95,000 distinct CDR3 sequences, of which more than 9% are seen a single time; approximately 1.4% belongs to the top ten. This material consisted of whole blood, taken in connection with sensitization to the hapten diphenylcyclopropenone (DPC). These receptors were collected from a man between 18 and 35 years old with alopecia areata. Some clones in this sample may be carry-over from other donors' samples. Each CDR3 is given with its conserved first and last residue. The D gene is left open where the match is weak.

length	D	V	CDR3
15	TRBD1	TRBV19	CASIPGQGRTGELFF
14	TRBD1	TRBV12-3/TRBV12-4	CASSLVRTGTEAFF
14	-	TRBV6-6	CASSYSYRNTEAFF
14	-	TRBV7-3	CASSHHRLDNEQFF
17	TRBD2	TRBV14	CASSQVLAGRDTDTQYF
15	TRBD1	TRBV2	CASSPLQGAYSPLHF
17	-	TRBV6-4	CASLLGQTFSGANVLTF
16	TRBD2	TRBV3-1	CASSQYRLAGEETQYF
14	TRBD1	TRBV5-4	CASSLADRVLEAFF
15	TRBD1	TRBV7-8	CASSLAGQGYYEQYF
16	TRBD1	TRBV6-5	CASSSNPGQGHDEQFF
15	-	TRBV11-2	CASSFGQDHYNEQFF
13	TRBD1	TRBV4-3	CASSRTGKETQYF
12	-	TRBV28	CASSSPFRIQYF
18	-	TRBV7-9	CASSLDAWGRSSGNTIYF
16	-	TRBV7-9	CASSFSGTLNTGELFF
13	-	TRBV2	CASSRDSGNTIYF
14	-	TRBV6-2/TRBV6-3	CASSPRQILYGYTF
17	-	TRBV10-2	CASSERADLMSNYGYTF
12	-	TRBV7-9	CASSLEQGEAFF
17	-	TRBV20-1	CSATQDSLGAGANVLTF
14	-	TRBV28	CASSLPTATYEQYF
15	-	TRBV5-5	CASSLGPGRNTEAFF
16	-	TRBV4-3	CASSQGLGQGSYEQYF
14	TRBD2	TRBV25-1	CASRLAGNTDTQYF
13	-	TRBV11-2	CASSINPGDTQYF
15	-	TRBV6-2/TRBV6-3	CASSYSQGRTGELFF
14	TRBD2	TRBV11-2	CASSSSGGTETQYF
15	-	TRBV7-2	CASSLRVAQLDEAFF
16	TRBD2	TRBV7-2	CASSKAGGLSYNEQFF
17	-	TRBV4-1	CASSQVRASPAGNTIYF
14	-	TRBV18	CASSPSSRNQPQHF
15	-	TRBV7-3	CASSSSGESNYGYTF
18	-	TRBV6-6	CASSAGLSRFSREETQYF
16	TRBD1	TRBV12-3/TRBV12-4	CASSTRQGVGGNTIYF
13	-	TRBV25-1	CASREGFGYGYTF
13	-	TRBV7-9	CASSLSAGNTIYF
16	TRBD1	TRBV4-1	CASSQGWDRGVDTQYF
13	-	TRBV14	CASSSSWTDTQYF
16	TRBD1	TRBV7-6	CASSSQGVSGANVLTF
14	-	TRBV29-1	CSVGIIGSTDTQYF
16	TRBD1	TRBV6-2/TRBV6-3	CASRYYRDRVNTEAFF
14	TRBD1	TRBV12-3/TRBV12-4	CASSTRDRTGEQYF
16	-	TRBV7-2	CASSLVWGPTNEKLFF
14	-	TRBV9	CASSVHWENQPQHF
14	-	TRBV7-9	CASSWGSMNTEAFF
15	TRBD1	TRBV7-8	CASSLNRGTTGELFF
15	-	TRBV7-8	CASSLAGYNTGELFF
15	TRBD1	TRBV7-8	CASSFWTGGLNEQFF